This TCR beta chain was retrieved from a study of T cell changes during pregnancy in multiple sclerosis. Losses at the gene ends were 0 bases for V and 7 bases for J; bases not matched to a gene: 6. CDR3 length: 15 amino acids. The V gene's germline CDR1 is SGHNT and CDR2 YYREEE (reference sequence). Repertoires were generated with immunoSEQ multiplex PCR, while TCRdb's copy carries only in-frame clones and drops some. The repertoire includes about 64,000 clones, over 85% of them detected once, and roughly 1.4% sits in the top ten. The source of this sequence is a female donor with multiple sclerosis, enrolled in a pregnancy study. The J gene is TRBJ2-1, the V gene TRBV5-4; 8 nucleotides align to TRBD2. The material was peripheral blood, obtained in the second trimester of pregnancy. The CDR3 bases are TGTGCCAGCAGCTTGGGGAGCGGGAGAGGGAATGAGCAGTTCTTC. It specifies CASSLGSGRGNEQFF.